A single sample gave rise to the 9 T cell receptor beta chains below, sequenced in a study of CD8 T cells in ankylosing spondylitis. TCRdb processed the 5' RACE reads anew with MiXCR; each CDR3 protein has one entry. The table shows tens of thousands of distinct CDR3 sequences, with about 15% occurring only once. Input material: blood. These receptors came from a male donor with ankylosing spondylitis or in good health (not recorded which).

This sequence joins TRBV12-3 or TRBV12-4 and TRBJ1-1; 7 bases match TRBD1. The ends lost 6 bases at V and 0 bases at J; junction bases unmatched: 7. There are 15 residues in the CDR3. In DNA, the CDR3 is TGTGCCAGCAGACCGGGGGGACAGTTGAACACTGAAGCTTTCTTT. This gives the protein CASRPGGQLNTEAFF.

There are a few counts of this clonotype. V is TRBV7-2 and J is TRBJ2-3, with 9 bases that match TRBD2. With V trimmed by 1 base and J by 2 bases, 7 bases remained unmatched. Germline V gene sequence: CDR1 SGHTA, CDR2 FQGNSA. CDR3 size: 17 residues. CDR3 sequence (DNA): TGTGCCAGCAGCTTAGTTGGCGGGGGGGCCGACACAGATACGCAGTATTTT. This gives the protein CASSLVGGGADTDTQYF.

This clonotype was counted between two and nine times. This chain uses TRBV27 with TRBJ2-3; D uncertain. This CDR3 is 13 amino acids long. Looked up from germline, CDR1 is MNHEY and CDR2 is SMNVEV (reference sequence). V was cut by 5 bases and J by 6 bases, with 12 bases left in between. CDR3 nucleotide sequence: TGTGCCAGCAGTACACCCCCCCGGGATACGCAGTATTTT. Its translation: CASSTPPRDTQYF.

The chain has TRBV9 and TRBJ2-2, with no clear D. The CDR3 totals 16 residues. The germline V gene encodes CDR1 SGDLS and CDR2 YYNGEE. Trimming removed 0 bases at V and 0 bases at J, with 9 bases between. The DNA of the CDR3 is TGTGCCAGCAGCGTAGAACGAACAGCGAACACCGGGGAGCTGTTTTTT. Its translation is CASSVERTANTGELFF.

This clonotype has more than one count but fewer than ten. CDR3: CASSEQGGREKLFF. The DNA of the CDR3 is TGTGCCAGCAGTGAACAGGGAGGAAGAGAAAAACTGTTTTTT. The chain has TRBV28 and TRBJ1-4; D possibly corresponds to TRBD1 (6 bases). Looked up from germline, CDR1 is MDHEN and CDR2 is SYDVKM. V lost 5 bases and J lost 8, with 15 bases in between. The CDR3 sequence is 14 residues long.

The V gene is TRBV12-3 or TRBV12-4, the J gene TRBJ2-7, with no clear D. The CDR3 has 14 amino acids. Trimming took 3 bases from V and 2 from J, leaving 11 bases between them. CDR3 residues: CASSFGEVAYEQYF. CDR3 sequence (DNA): TGTGCCAGCAGTTTTGGGGAAGTGGCCTACGAGCAGTACTTC.

This clonotype was counted a few times. This chain connects TRBV7-9 to TRBJ1-1; the D is unclear. CDR1 and CDR2 from the germline V gene are SEHNR and FQNEAQ (reference sequence). CDR3 size: 15 residues. V dropped 5 bases and J dropped 1 base, with 14 bases sitting between them. This chain's CDR3 is CASSKEGWANTEAFF. CDR3 DNA: TGTGCCAGCAGCAAAGAAGGGTGGGCGAACACTGAAGCTTTCTTT.

The chain joins TRBV5-1 to TRBJ2-1, with 9 bases lining up with TRBD1. Germline trimming cut 1 base from V and 7 bases from J; bases unmatched to any gene: 6. CDR1 is SGHRS, CDR2 YFSETQ, per germline. The CDR3 runs to 15 residues. The CDR3 loop is CASSLMDRGRNEQFF. In DNA form, the CDR3 reads TGCGCCAGCAGCTTGATGGACAGGGGTAGGAATGAGCAGTTCTTC.

This clonotype was found a few times. In DNA form, the CDR3 reads TGTGCCAGCAGTGCGGGTTACATCACAGATACGCAGTATTTT. The encoded protein is CASSAGYITDTQYF. V and J are TRBV27 and TRBJ2-3, with a tentative D call TRBD2 (5 bases). CDR1 and CDR2 from the germline V gene are MNHEY and SMNVEV (reference sequence). This CDR3 has 14 amino acids. The V end was cut by 5 bases, the J end by 2 bases, with 11 bases between.